Below, 4 T cell receptor beta chains from the same sample are listed, as sequenced in a study of response to subunit inactivated influenza vaccine. TCRdb reprocessed the RT-PCR reads via MiXCR and lists one record per CDR3 protein. Counted here are 450,000 to 600,000 distinct CDR3 sequences, more than 7% occurring once; the ten biggest clones make up less than 15%. Sample: PBMCs from blood, taken around 25 months after vaccination. Every receptor here comes from a man aged 50 to 75 who received an inactivated influenza vaccine.

The sample holds a few counts of this clonotype. The chain joins TRBV29-1 to TRBJ2-2; the match to TRBD1 covers 9 bases. J was trimmed by 4 bases and V by 5 bases; bases with no gene match: 2. The CDR3 is made up of 13 amino acids. Germline loops: CDR1 SQVTM, CDR2 ANQGSEA. The DNA for the CDR3 is TGCAGCGTTTGGGACAGGGTCACCGGGGAGCTGTTTTTT. This gives the protein CSVWDRVTGELFF.

This clonotype was counted only a few times. V is TRBV7-6 and J is TRBJ2-3; 10 nucleotides agree with TRBD2. The CDR3 runs 19 residues. V was clipped by 3 bases and J by 0 bases; unmatched bases: 12. Per germline, CDR1 SGHVS and CDR2 FNYEAQ. Written as DNA, the CDR3 is TGTGCCAGCAGCTTCCCCCCAGATCTAGCGGGGGATAGCACAGATACGCAGTATTTT. Translation: CASSFPPDLAGDSTDTQYF. Full variable domain (outside the CDR3, taken from reference TRBV7-6 and TRBJ2-3): GAGVSQSPRYKVTKRGQDVALRCDPISGHVSLYWYRQALGQGPEFLTYFNYEAQQDKSGLPNDRFSAERPEGSISTLTIQRTEQRDSAMYRCASSFPPDLAGDSTDTQYFGPGTRLTVL.

This clonotype was seen ten or more times. The chain links TRBV5-1 to TRBJ2-7; D is unresolved. CDR3 length equals 16 residues. CDR1 SGHRS and CDR2 YFSETQ come from the germline V gene. V was clipped by 1 base and J by 0 bases, with 14 bases between them. The CDR3 is CASSLTTLIYSYEQYF. As DNA, the CDR3 is TGCGCCAGCAGCTTGACCACACTCATCTACTCCTACGAGCAGTACTTC.

The chain is built from TRBV28 and TRBJ2-2, with unresolved D. With 1 base removed from V and 4 bases from J, the gap between germline ends came to 7 bases. Germline V gene lookup returns CDR1 MDHEN and CDR2 SYDVKM. CDR3 length: 14 residues. The CDR3 spells CASSLLGGTGELFF. The CDR3 DNA sequence: TGTGCCAGCAGTTTATTGGGCGGCACCGGGGAGCTGTTTTTT.